This TCR beta chain was recorded in a study of blood T cell repertoires in COVID-19. The CDR3 is 13 residues long. CDR1 SQVTM and CDR2 ANQGSEA come from the germline V gene. Losses at the gene ends were 4 bases for V and 1 base for J; bases not matched to a gene: 1. This table comes from immunoSEQ multiplex PCR, and its TCRdb copy is limited to in-frame clones, with some not included. Counted here are about 99,000 clones, about 90% occurring once; the ten biggest clones make up roughly 15%. The chain employs TRBV29-1 and TRBJ1-1, with 9 bases identical to TRBD1. The source of this sequence is a man in his forties or fifties with acute or convalescent COVID-19. The sample comprised peripheral blood. CDR3 residues: CSVADRGNTEAFF. The CDR3 nucleotides read TGCAGCGTTGCGGACAGGGGGAACACTGAAGCTTTCTTT.